These 9 T cell receptor beta chains share one sample of origin, sequenced in a study of cytomegalovirus exposure and HLA in healthy donors. The PCR contained 60 Vbeta and 13 Jbeta primers. Some clones are missing from TCRdb's copy, which holds only in-frame ones; the method was immunoSEQ multiplex PCR. The sample lists roughly 200,000 clones; around 87% were seen once. The sample was PBMCs. Receptors originate from a man aged 25 to 40 in good health and CMV-seronegative.

This clone was seen more than once but under ten times. The rearrangement joins TRBV4-2 to TRBJ2-3, with 7 nucleotides matching TRBD2. The CDR3 contains 14 residues. Trimming at V came to 2 bases and at J to 4 bases, leaving 3 bases not matched to a gene. In germline, CDR1 is LGHNA, CDR2 YNFKEQ. The CDR3 spells CASSQRLAPDTQYF. CDR3 in DNA: TGTGCCAGCAGCCAACGACTAGCCCCAGATACGCAGTATTTT.

This sequence joins TRBV28 and TRBJ1-1; tentatively, D is TRBD1 (5 bases). The CDR3 runs 14 residues. Per the germline V gene, CDR1 is MDHEN and CDR2 is SYDVKM. The V end lost 4 bases, the J end lost 5 bases, and 14 bases lay between the germline ends. The CDR3 spells CASSSGGGGTEAFF. CDR3 sequence (DNA): TGTGCCAGCAGTTCTGGCGGTGGGGGGACTGAAGCTTTCTTT.

CDR3 sequence reads: CASSFTGLAKNIQYF. CDR3 coding DNA: TGCGCCAGCAGCTTTACAGGGTTAGCCAAAAACATTCAGTACTTC. The chain recombines TRBV5-1 with TRBJ2-4, with D possibly matching TRBD1 (6 bases). This CDR3 contains 15 residues. V shed 2 bases and J shed 0 bases, with 9 bases lying between them. CDR1 is SGHRS and CDR2 is YFSETQ in the germline V gene. Using reference TRBV5-1 and TRBJ2-4 for the parts outside the CDR3, the full variable domain is KAGVTQTPRYLIKTRGQQVTLSCSPISGHRSVSWYQQTPGQGLQFLFEYFSETQRNKGNFPGRFSGRQFSNSRSEMNVSTLELGDSALYLCASSFTGLAKNIQYFGAGTRLSVL.

The V call is TRBV5-1, the J call TRBJ2-3; D is possibly TRBD2 (6 bases). Trimming took 4 bases from V and 4 from J, leaving 10 bases between them. In germline, CDR1 is SGHRS, CDR2 YFSETQ. The CDR3 extends over 13 amino acids. Written as DNA, the CDR3 is TGCGCCAGCAGCCTCACGGGAGCAGATACGCAGTATTTT. Amino acids: CASSLTGADTQYF.

Only one count was recorded for this clone. This chain links TRBV4-1 with TRBJ1-2, with D possibly being TRBD1 (5 bases). V lost 0 bases to trimming and J lost 8 bases, with 10 bases between them. Germline CDR1 reads MGHRA; CDR2 reads YSYEKL. The CDR3 loop spans 13 amino acids. The CDR3 nucleotides read TGCGCCAGCAGCCAAGACGGGGCGGGGGGCTACACCTTC. It translates to CASSQDGAGGYTF.

CDR3 sequence reads: CASRQGARETQYF. The CDR3, as DNA: TGTGCCAGCAGACAGGGGGCGCGAGAGACCCAGTACTTC. This rearrangement joins TRBV6-5 to TRBJ2-5; 9 nucleotides match TRBD1. The germline CDR1 and CDR2 sequences are MNHEY and SVGAGI. This CDR3 contains 13 residues. Trimming removed 6 bases from V and 4 bases from J; junction bases left unmatched: 3.

The J gene is TRBJ2-1, the V gene TRBV29-1; D unresolved. Germline V CDR1 and CDR2: SQVTM, ANQGSEA. The CDR3 has 12 residues. Trimming left V 7 bases short and J 4 bases short, with 11 bases between. DNA for the CDR3: TGCAGCGGTGTAGAATCTTACAATGAGCAGTTCTTC. Translating it yields CSGVESYNEQFF.

This clone has a handful of counts. The V call is TRBV5-6, the J call TRBJ2-7; perhaps TRBD2 as D (6 bases). Germline assignment: CDR1 SGHDT and CDR2 YYEEEE. This CDR3 has 15 amino acids. The V and J ends lost 3 bases and 2 bases respectively, with 15 bases between them. The CDR3 is CASSYLGGVAYEQYF. CDR3 bases: TGTGCCAGCAGCTACCTAGGAGGGGTAGCCTACGAGCAGTACTTC.

The rearrangement joins TRBV10-3 to TRBJ2-7, with 9 positions matching TRBD1. This CDR3 spans 15 amino acids. Germline CDR1 ENHRY, CDR2 SYGVKD. The V segment lost 6 bases and the J segment 5 bases; nucleotides outside the gene matches: 11. The CDR3 DNA is TGTGCCATCAGGAGGAGGTGGACAGGGGACGACGAGCAGTACTTC. Amino acids: CAIRRRWTGDDEQYF.